Presented here are 25 T cell receptor beta chains from one specimen sequenced in a study of blood T cell repertoires in COVID-19 (dated by TCRdb to the early 2020s). Libraries were built with the immunoSEQ multiplex PCR assay. TCRdb stores this immuneACCESS table with in-frame sequences only. Part of the clones is absent; in the studies checked, under half of the shortfall reflects unresolved V genes, and no reason is known for the rest. Here the sample has 250,000 or so clones; roughly 84% occur a single time. In total, the top ten clones hold 6.6% of the sample. Sequencing input: PBMCs or T cells enriched from blood (not recorded which). The receptors were sampled from a woman aged 50 to 60 who had been exposed to COVID-19.

V and J are TRBV19 and TRBJ1-1; 8 bases line up with TRBD1. Germline trimming cut 7 bases from V and 4 bases from J; bases unmatched to any gene: 11. Germline loops: CDR1 LNHDA, CDR2 SQIVND (reference sequence). The CDR3 is made up of 15 amino acids. CDR3 sequence reads: CASTKRTGLVTEAFF. The CDR3 DNA is TGTGCCAGTACCAAAAGGACAGGGTTGGTCACTGAAGCTTTCTTT.

The chain joins TRBV5-8 to TRBJ1-6, with TRBD1 identical over 7 bases. Trimming at V came to 3 bases and at J to 7 bases, leaving 4 bases not matched to a gene. The CDR3 covers 14 residues. Germline V gene sequence: CDR1 SGHTS, CDR2 YDEGEE. The CDR3 nucleotides read TGTGCCAGCAGCTACAGGGGATTGAATTCACCCCTCCACTTT. It encodes CASSYRGLNSPLHF.

The chain links TRBV12-3 or TRBV12-4 to TRBJ1-1; 7 bases line up with TRBD1. The CDR3 consists of 12 residues. The V and J ends lost 3 bases and 9 bases, in that order; junction bases with no gene match: 4. The CDR3 is CASSFEGAQAFF. Here the CDR3 DNA reads TGTGCCAGCAGTTTTGAGGGGGCCCAAGCTTTCTTT.

This rearrangement joins TRBV5-1 to TRBJ2-1, with 10 bases identical to TRBD2. With 1 base clipped from V and 6 bases from J, the junction kept 1 base outside the gene matches. Germline lookup yields CDR1 SGHRS and CDR2 YFSETQ. The CDR3 loop spans 14 amino acids. CDR3 amino acids: CASSLTSGVNEQFF. The DNA for the CDR3 is TGCGCCAGCAGCTTGACTAGCGGGGTCAATGAGCAGTTCTTC.

The rearrangement joins TRBV5-1 to TRBJ1-1; a possible D gene is TRBD1 (6 bases). Germline values: CDR1 SGHRS, CDR2 YFSETQ. V was pared by 5 bases and J by 4 bases, with 12 bases between. There are 13 residues in the CDR3. The CDR3 nucleotides are TGCGCCAGCAGACCCCAGGGGCCCACTGAAGCTTTCTTT. It codes for CASRPQGPTEAFF. The whole variable domain, filled in from reference TRBV5-1 and TRBJ1-1, reads KAGVTQTPRYLIKTRGQQVTLSCSPISGHRSVSWYQQTPGQGLQFLFEYFSETQRNKGNFPGRFSGRQFSNSRSEMNVSTLELGDSALYLCASRPQGPTEAFFGQGTRLTVV.

The V and J genes are TRBV18 and TRBJ2-7, with 11 bases matching TRBD2. Germline-derived CDR1 and CDR2 are KGHSH and LQKENI. The V segment lost 3 bases and the J segment 3 bases; nucleotides outside the gene matches: 4. This CDR3 contains 15 residues. This CDR3 is CASSPLGTSGYEQYF. DNA of the CDR3: TGTGCCAGCTCACCCCTAGGGACTAGCGGCTACGAGCAGTACTTC.

The chain carries TRBV5-1 and TRBJ2-3; a weak D match, TRBD2 (5 bases). Per germline, CDR1 SGHRS and CDR2 YFSETQ. Deletions cut 0 bases from V and 4 bases from J, with 6 bases between. This CDR3 has 13 amino acids. CDR3 amino acids: CASSLAGADTQYF. DNA of the CDR3: TGCGCCAGCAGCTTGGCCGGGGCAGATACGCAGTATTTT.

The chain carries TRBV29-1 and TRBJ1-4; tentatively, D is TRBD1 (5 bases). The CDR3 length is 12 residues. The germline gives CDR1 SQVTM, CDR2 ANQGSEA. The germline V and J ends were trimmed by 4 bases and 4 bases, with 7 bases remaining between them. CDR3: CSVGQRNEKLFF. The CDR3 bases are TGCAGCGTTGGACAGCGTAATGAAAAACTGTTTTTT.

The V gene is TRBV3-1 (or the pseudogene TRBV3-2), the J gene TRBJ1-1, with TRBD1 identical over 7 bases. CDR3 length: 15 amino acids. CDR1 and CDR2 from the germline V gene are LGHDT and YNNKEL (reference sequence). J was trimmed by 2 bases and V by 7 bases; bases with no gene match: 10. The CDR3 coding sequence is TGTGCCAGCACTCTCGACAGGGTTGGAAACACTGAAGCTTTCTTT. Residues: CASTLDRVGNTEAFF.

The chain has TRBV10-3 and TRBJ2-5, with 11 bases fitting TRBD2. The CDR3 spans 15 residues. With V trimmed by 4 bases and J by 1 base, 2 bases remained unmatched. Germline loops: CDR1 ENHRY, CDR2 SYGVKD. In DNA form, the CDR3 reads TGTGCCATCAGTGGGACTAGCGGGCCCCAAGAGACCCAGTACTTC. As protein: CAISGTSGPQETQYF.

The chain is built from TRBV28 and TRBJ2-5; no firm D call. The germline V and J ends were trimmed by 5 bases and 7 bases, with 11 bases remaining between them. CDR1 is MDHEN, CDR2 SYDVKM, per germline. CDR3 length equals 12 residues. CDR3 sequence reads: CASSLVSGTQYF. The CDR3 nucleotides are TGTGCCAGCAGTCTGGTGTCAGGGACCCAGTACTTC.

This clone turned up a few times. The chain is built from TRBV9 and TRBJ1-2; tentative D call: TRBD1 (6 bases). V shed 4 bases and J shed 2 bases, with 9 bases lying between them. CDR3 size: 13 residues. From germline, CDR1 is SGDLS and CDR2 YYNGEE. The DNA of the CDR3 is TGTGCCAGCAGCTACGGACAGAACTATGGCTACACCTTC. It codes for CASSYGQNYGYTF.

CDR3 DNA: TGTGCCAGCAGCTACAGGGGCCCGATTTACAATGAGCAGTTCTTC. Translating it yields CASSYRGPIYNEQFF. The rearrangement links TRBV14 to TRBJ2-1; the match to TRBD1 covers 7 bases. The CDR3 runs 15 residues. Unmatched junction bases numbered 8, after V lost 5 bases and J lost 4 bases. From germline, CDR1 is SGHDN and CDR2 FVKESK.

The chain combines TRBV19 with TRBJ1-1, with D possibly being TRBD1 (5 bases). CDR3 size: 17 residues. Germline lookup yields CDR1 LNHDA and CDR2 SQIVND (reference sequence). V gave up 3 bases and J gave up 3 bases, with 20 bases separating them. The CDR3 here is CASSMRLRGRRDTEAFF. The CDR3 bases are TGTGCCAGTAGTATGAGGTTAAGGGGCAGGAGGGACACTGAAGCTTTCTTT.

The rearrangement uses TRBV2 and TRBJ1-3; D possibly corresponds to TRBD1 (5 bases). V lost 8 bases to trimming and J lost 0 bases, with 14 bases between them. The CDR3 spans 15 residues. Germline assignment: CDR1 SNHLY and CDR2 FYNNEI. CDR3 nucleotides: TGTGCCAGCGATTCAGGGCTCCTCTCTGGAAACACCATATATTTT. Protein: CASDSGLLSGNTIYF.

CDR3 bases: TGTGCCAGCAGCGTAATAGCGGGGTTTGAGCAGTTCTTC. It encodes CASSVIAGFEQFF. The chain links TRBV9 to TRBJ2-1; 8 nucleotides align to TRBD2. Germline V gives CDR1 SGDLS, CDR2 YYNGEE. The length of the CDR3 is 13 residues. Losses at the gene ends were 1 base for V and 9 bases for J; bases not matched to a gene: 3.

The CDR3 sequence is CASSLKGDYGYTF. Here the CDR3 DNA reads TGCGCCAGCAGCTTGAAGGGGGACTATGGCTACACCTTC. The chain uses TRBV5-1 and TRBJ1-2; possibly TRBD1 for D (6 bases). V was cut by 1 base and J by 3 bases, with 7 bases left in between. The CDR3 consists of 13 residues. The germline CDR1 and CDR2 sequences are SGHRS and YFSETQ.

This clone came up a few times. This chain links TRBV7-9 with TRBJ2-1, with D hard to call. The CDR3 loop spans 12 amino acids. Germline V gene data show CDR1 as SEHNR and CDR2 as FQNEAQ (reference sequence). V was pared by 3 bases and J by 5 bases, with 5 bases between. The CDR3 sequence: CASSFQDNEQFF. The CDR3 DNA reads TGTGCCAGCAGCTTCCAGGACAATGAGCAGTTCTTC.

The rearrangement links TRBV7-6 to TRBJ2-7; D might be TRBD1 (6 bases). Germline V gene data show CDR1 as SGHVS and CDR2 as FNYEAQ. V was pared by 5 bases and J by 2 bases, with 19 bases between. This CDR3 is 16 amino acids long. This chain's CDR3 is CASSPTTGSGPYEQYF. In DNA, the CDR3 is TGTGCCAGCAGCCCTACGACAGGCTCGGGACCCTACGAGCAGTACTTC.

This clone was seen more than once but under ten times. The V and J genes are TRBV11-2 and TRBJ1-2; a weak D match, TRBD1 (5 bases). Germline CDR1 is SGHAT and CDR2 is FQNNGV. The CDR3 is 12 amino acids. Trimming left V 1 base short and J 6 bases short, with 6 bases between. The CDR3 DNA sequence: TGTGCCAGCAGCTTAGCAGGGAATGGCTACACCTTC. It yields the protein CASSLAGNGYTF. The full variable domain, with the rest looked up from reference TRBV11-2 and TRBJ1-2, is EAGVAQSPRYKIIEKRQSVAFWCNPISGHATLYWYQQILGQGPKLLIQFQNNGVVDDSQLPKDRFSAERLKGVDSTLKIQPAKLEDSAVYLCASSLAGNGYTFGSGTRLTVV.

The rearrangement links TRBV12-3 or TRBV12-4 to TRBJ1-1; 7 nucleotides match TRBD1. Trimming took 7 bases from V and 5 from J; bases not matched to a gene: 7. The CDR3 is 13 amino acids. Here the CDR3 reads CASTLSQGTEAFF. As DNA, the CDR3 is TGTGCCAGCACGTTATCACAGGGGACTGAAGCTTTCTTT.

J is TRBJ1-6 and V is TRBV18, with 10 positions matching TRBD1. CDR3 size: 16 residues. Germline V gene lookup returns CDR1 KGHSH and CDR2 LQKENI. The junction had 8 bases not matched to a gene; V was cut back by 2 bases and J by 10 bases. The CDR3 region is CASSPDDRGLQSPLHF. CDR3 DNA: TGTGCCAGCTCACCAGATGACAGGGGGCTCCAATCACCCCTCCACTTT.

This clone was seen only once. V gene TRBV6-5 combines with J gene TRBJ2-7, with TRBD1 matching 7 bases. This CDR3 contains 12 residues. The germline V gene encodes CDR1 MNHEY and CDR2 SVGAGI. The chain's CDR3 is CGISGQHYEQYF. The CDR3 DNA is TGTGGGATATCGGGACAGCACTACGAGCAGTACTTC.

This sequence joins TRBV11-2 and TRBJ2-7; 10 nucleotides align to TRBD1. The CDR3 has 16 amino acids. Germline CDR1 and CDR2: SGHAT and FQNNGV. V lost 3 bases and J lost 2; bases outside the gene matches: 7. In DNA, the CDR3 is TGTGCCAGCAGCTTCGGACCCGGGACAGGGGCCTACGAGCAGTACTTC. This sequence encodes CASSFGPGTGAYEQYF.

The chain has TRBV19 and TRBJ2-7; 8 positions agree with TRBD1. This CDR3 region has 14 residues. Looked up from germline, CDR1 is LNHDA and CDR2 is SQIVND (reference sequence). With 6 bases clipped from V and 7 bases from J, the junction kept 11 bases outside the gene matches. The CDR3 nucleotides are TGTGCCAGTAGCTCGACAGGGGAGGCGGGTGAGCAGTACTTC. It yields the protein CASSSTGEAGEQYF.